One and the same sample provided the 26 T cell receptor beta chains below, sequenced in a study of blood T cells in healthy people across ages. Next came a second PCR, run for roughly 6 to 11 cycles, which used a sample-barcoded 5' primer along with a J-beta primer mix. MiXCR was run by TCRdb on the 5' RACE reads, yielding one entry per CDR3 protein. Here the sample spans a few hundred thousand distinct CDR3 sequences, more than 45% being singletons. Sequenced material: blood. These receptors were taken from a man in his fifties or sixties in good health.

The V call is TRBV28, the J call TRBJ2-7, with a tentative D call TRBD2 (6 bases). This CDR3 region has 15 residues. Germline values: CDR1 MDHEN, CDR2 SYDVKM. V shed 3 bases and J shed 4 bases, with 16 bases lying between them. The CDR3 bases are TGTGCCAGCAGTTTTGGAGGGTTACTTGGGTACGAGCAGTACTTC. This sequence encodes CASSFGGLLGYEQYF. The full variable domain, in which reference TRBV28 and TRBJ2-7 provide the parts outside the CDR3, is DVKVTQSSRYLVKRTGEKVFLECVQDMDHENMFWYRQDPGLGLRLIYFSYDVKMKEKGDIPEGYSVSREKKERFSLILESASTNQTSMYLCASSFGGLLGYEQYFGPGTRLTVT.

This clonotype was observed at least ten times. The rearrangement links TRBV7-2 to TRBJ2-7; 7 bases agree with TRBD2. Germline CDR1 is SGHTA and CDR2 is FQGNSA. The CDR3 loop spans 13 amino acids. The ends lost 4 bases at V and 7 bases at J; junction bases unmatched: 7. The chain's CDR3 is CASSSQRGREQYF. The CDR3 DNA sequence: TGTGCCAGCAGCTCTCAGCGGGGACGGGAGCAGTACTTC. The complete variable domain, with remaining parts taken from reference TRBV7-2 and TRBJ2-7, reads GAGVSQSPSNKVTEKGKDVELRCDPISGHTALYWYRQSLGQGLEFLIYFQGNSAPDKSGLPSDRFSAERTGGSVSTLTIQRTQQEDSAVYLCASSSQRGREQYFGPGTRLTVT.

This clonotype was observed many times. CDR3: CASSRGLGREQYF. The CDR3 DNA sequence: TGTGCCAGCAGCCGTGGACTAGGTCGCGAGCAGTACTTC. The chain joins TRBV14 to TRBJ2-7, with 7 bases fitting TRBD2. CDR1 is SGHDN and CDR2 is FVKESK in the germline V gene. The length of the CDR3 is 13 residues. After removal of 4 bases from V and 6 bases from J, the junction contained 6 bases not matched to a gene.

CDR3 in DNA: TGTGCCAGCAGCGTAGAGTCGGGACTAGCACATGAGCAGTACTTC. It is translated as CASSVESGLAHEQYF. The V call is TRBV9, the J call TRBJ2-1; TRBD2 matches at 9 bases. Judging by the DNA end, TRBJ2-7 fits better; the J call may be wrong. The CDR3 runs 15 residues. Germline V gives CDR1 SGDLS, CDR2 YYNGEE.

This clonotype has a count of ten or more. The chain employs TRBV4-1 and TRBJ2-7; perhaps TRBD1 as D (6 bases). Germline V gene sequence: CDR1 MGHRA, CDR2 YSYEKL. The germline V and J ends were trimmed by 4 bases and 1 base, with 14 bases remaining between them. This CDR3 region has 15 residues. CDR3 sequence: CASSPTTQGSYEQYF. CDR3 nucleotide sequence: TGCGCCAGCAGCCCGACCACGCAGGGGTCCTACGAGCAGTACTTC.

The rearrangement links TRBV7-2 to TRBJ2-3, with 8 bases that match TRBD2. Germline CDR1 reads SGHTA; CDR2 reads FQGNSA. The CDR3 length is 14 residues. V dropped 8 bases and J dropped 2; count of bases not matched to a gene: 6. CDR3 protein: CASLAGIITDTQYF. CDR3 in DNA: TGTGCCAGCTTAGCGGGAATAATCACAGATACGCAGTATTTT. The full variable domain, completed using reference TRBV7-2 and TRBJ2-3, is GAGVSQSPSNKVTEKGKDVELRCDPISGHTALYWYRQSLGQGLEFLIYFQGNSAPDKSGLPSDRFSAERTGGSVSTLTIQRTQQEDSAVYLCASLAGIITDTQYFGPGTRLTVL.

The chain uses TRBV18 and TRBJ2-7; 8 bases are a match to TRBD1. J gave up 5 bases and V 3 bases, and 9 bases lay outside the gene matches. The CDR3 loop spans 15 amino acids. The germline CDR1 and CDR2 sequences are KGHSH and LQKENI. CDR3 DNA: TGTGCCAGCTCACCCAGCCAGGGGGCAGTGGACGAGCAGTACTTC. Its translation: CASSPSQGAVDEQYF.

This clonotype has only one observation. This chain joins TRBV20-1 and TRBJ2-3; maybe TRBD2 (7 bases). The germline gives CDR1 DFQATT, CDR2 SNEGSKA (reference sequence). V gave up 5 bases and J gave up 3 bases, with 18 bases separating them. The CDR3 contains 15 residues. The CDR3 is CSAYGRGGLTDTQYF. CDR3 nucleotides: TGCAGTGCTTATGGGAGGGGGGGCTTGACAGATACGCAGTATTTT.

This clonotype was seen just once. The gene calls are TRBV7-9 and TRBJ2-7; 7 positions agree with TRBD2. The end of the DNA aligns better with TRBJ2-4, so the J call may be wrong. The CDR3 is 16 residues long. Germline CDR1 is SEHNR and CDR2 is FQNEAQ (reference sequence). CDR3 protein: CASSPAGRAAKNIQYF. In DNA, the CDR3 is TGTGCCAGCAGCCCAGCGGGGCGGGCGGCCAAAAACATTCAGTACTTC.

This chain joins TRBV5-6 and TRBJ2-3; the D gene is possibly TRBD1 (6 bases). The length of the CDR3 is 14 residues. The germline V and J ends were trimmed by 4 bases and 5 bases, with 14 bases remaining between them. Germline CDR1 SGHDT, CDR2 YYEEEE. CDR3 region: CASSPTGQGDTQYF. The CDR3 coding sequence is TGTGCCAGCAGCCCGACAGGCCAGGGAGATACGCAGTATTTT.

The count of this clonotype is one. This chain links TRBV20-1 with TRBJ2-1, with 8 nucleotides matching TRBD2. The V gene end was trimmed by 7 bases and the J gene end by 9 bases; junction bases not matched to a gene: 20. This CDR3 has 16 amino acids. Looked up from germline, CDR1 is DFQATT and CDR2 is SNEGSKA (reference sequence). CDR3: CSGLQAGDLTGGEQFF. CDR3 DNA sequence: TGCAGTGGTCTTCAAGCGGGGGACCTGACCGGGGGTGAGCAGTTCTTC.

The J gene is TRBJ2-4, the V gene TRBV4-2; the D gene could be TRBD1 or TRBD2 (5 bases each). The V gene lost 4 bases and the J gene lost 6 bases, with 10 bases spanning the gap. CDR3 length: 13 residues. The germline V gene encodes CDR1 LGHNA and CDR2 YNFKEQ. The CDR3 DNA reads TGTGCCAGCAGCCCCAGGGAGCGAAACATTCAGTACTTC. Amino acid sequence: CASSPRERNIQYF.

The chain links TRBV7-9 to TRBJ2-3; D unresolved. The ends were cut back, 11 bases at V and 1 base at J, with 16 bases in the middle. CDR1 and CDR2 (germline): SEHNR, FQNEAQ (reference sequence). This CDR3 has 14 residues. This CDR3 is CAGSRDTRTDTQYF. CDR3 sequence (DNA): TGTGCCGGATCGAGAGATACTCGCACAGATACGCAGTATTTT.

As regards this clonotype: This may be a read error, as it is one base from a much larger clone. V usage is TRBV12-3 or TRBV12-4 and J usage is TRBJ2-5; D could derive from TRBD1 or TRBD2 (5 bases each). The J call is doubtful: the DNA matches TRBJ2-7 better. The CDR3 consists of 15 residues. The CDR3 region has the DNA TGTGCCAGCAGTACTGGAGGTAGGACAATCTACGAGCAGTACTTC. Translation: CASSTGGRTIYEQYF.

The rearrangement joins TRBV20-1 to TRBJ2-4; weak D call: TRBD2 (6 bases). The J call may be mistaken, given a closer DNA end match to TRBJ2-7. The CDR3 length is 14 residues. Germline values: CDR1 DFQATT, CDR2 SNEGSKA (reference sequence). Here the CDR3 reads CSASGDFSNYEQYF. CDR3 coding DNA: TGCAGTGCTAGCGGGGACTTCTCCAACTACGAGCAGTACTTC.

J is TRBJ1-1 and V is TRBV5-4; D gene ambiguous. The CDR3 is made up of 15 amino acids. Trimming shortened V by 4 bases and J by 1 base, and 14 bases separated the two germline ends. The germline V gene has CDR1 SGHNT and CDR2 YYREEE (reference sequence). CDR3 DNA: TGTGCCAGCAGCAGCCCTAAAAGCCAGAACACTGAAGCTTTCTTT. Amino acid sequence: CASSSPKSQNTEAFF.

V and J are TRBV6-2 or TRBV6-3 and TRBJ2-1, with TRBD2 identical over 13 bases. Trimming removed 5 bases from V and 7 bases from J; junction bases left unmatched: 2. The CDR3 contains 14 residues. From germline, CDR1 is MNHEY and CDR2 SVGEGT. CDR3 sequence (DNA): TGTGCCAGCAGTAGACTAGCGGGAGGTAATGAGCAGTTCTTC. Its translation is CASSRLAGGNEQFF.

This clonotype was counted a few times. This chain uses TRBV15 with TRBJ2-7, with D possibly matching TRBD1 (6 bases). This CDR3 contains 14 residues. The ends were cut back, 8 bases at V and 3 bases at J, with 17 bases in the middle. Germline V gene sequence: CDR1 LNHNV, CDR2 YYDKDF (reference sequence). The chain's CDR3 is CATGDRDTFYEQYF. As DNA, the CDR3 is TGTGCCACCGGCGACCGGGACACATTCTACGAGCAGTACTTC.

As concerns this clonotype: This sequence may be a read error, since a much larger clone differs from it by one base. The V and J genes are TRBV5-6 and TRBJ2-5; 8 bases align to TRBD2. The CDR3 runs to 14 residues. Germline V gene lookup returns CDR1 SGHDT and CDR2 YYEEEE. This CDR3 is CASSTGLVSEAQYF. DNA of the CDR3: TGTGCCAGCAGCACGGGACTAGTTTCAGAGGCCCAGTACTTC.

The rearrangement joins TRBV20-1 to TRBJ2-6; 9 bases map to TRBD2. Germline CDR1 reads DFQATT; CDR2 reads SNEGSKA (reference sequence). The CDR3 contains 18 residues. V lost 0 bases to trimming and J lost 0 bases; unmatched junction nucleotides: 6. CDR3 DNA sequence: TGCAGTGCTAGAGATGTCACTAGCGGGTACTCTGGGGCCAACGTCCTGACTTTC. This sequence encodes CSARDVTSGYSGANVLTF.

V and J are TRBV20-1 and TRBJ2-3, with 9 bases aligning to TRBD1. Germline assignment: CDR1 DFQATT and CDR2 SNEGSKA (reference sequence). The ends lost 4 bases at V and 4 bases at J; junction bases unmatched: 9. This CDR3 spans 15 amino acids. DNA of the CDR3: TGCAGTGCTATTCCACAGGGGGCGGTGGCAGATACGCAGTATTTT. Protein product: CSAIPQGAVADTQYF.

The chain's CDR3 is CASSSVGVWEPQHF. DNA for the CDR3: TGTGCCAGCAGTTCCGTGGGGGTGTGGGAACCCCAGCATTTT. V usage is TRBV6-2 or TRBV6-3 and J usage is TRBJ1-5; tentative D call: TRBD1 (5 bases). V dropped 4 bases and J dropped 10 bases, with 17 bases sitting between them. The CDR3 runs to 14 residues. Germline CDR1 reads MNHEY; CDR2 reads SVGEGT.

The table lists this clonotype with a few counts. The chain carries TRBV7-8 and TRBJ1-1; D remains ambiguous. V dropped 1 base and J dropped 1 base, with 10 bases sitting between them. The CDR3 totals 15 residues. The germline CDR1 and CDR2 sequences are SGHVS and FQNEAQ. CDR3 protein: CASSLESLSNTEAFF. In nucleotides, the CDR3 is TGTGCCAGCAGCTTAGAGTCTCTATCGAACACTGAAGCTTTCTTT. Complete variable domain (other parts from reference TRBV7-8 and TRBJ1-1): GAGVSQSPRYKVAKRGQDVALRCDPISGHVSLFWYQQALGQGPEFLTYFQNEAQLDKSGLPSDRFFAERPEGSVSTLKIQRTQQEDSAVYLCASSLESLSNTEAFFGQGTRLTVV.

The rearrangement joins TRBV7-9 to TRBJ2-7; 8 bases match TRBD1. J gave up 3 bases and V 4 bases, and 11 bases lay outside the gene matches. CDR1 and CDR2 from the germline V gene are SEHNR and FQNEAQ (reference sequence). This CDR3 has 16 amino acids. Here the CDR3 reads CASSYPDRAPNYEQYF. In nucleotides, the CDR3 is TGTGCCAGCAGCTACCCGGACAGGGCCCCTAACTACGAGCAGTACTTC.

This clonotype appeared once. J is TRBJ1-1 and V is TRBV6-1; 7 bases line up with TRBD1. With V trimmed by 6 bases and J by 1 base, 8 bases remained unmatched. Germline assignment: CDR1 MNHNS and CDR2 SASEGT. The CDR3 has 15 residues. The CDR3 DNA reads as TGTGCCAGCAGAATGACAGGGATGGCGAACACTGAAGCTTTCTTT. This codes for CASRMTGMANTEAFF.

The CDR3 region is CASSLLQGATDTQYF. For the CDR3, the DNA is TGTGCCAGCAGTCTACTACAGGGCGCCACAGATACGCAGTATTTT. The chain joins TRBV28 to TRBJ2-3, with a weak D call TRBD1 (6 bases). The V gene lost 5 bases and the J gene lost 2 bases, with 14 bases spanning the gap. Germline V lookup: CDR1 MDHEN, CDR2 SYDVKM. The CDR3 is 15 amino acids.